This TCR beta chain was profiled in a study of T cells in Graves' hyperthyroidism and ophthalmopathy. Overall study results and limits: Ophthalmopathy was predicted by the model a median of about 6.7 months ahead of onset. Most thyroid clonotypes that were expanded above 0.001 also turned up in blood.

On this clonotype: Its antigen remains unidentified.

Researchers took RNA transcripts and amplified the TCR beta CDR3 regions from them. Researchers ran a first-round RT-PCR on the TCR CDR3 using the HTBI primer set. One entry per CDR3 protein, called by TCRdb with MiXCR from the multiplex PCR reads. The data show 480,000 or so distinct CDR3 sequences, 40% to 55% seen once. Germline V lookup: CDR1 ENHRY, CDR2 SYGVKD. V gave up 2 bases and J gave up 8 bases, with 12 bases separating them. CDR3 length equals 13 residues. Diagnostic decisions used clinical symptoms, serum thyroxine and TRAb, thyroid ultrasound and orbital computed tomography. Sequenced sample: peripheral blood or thyroid tissue (not recorded which). The receptor comes from an adult woman with Graves' disease, either hyperthyroidism or ophthalmopathy (not recorded which). The chain has TRBV10-3 and TRBJ1-1, with no clear D. CDR3 bases: TGTGCCATCAGTGAGCCAGACCGGAGCGAAGCTTTCTTT. This encodes CAISEPDRSEAFF.